The 2 T cell receptor beta chains below were found in one sample sequenced in a study of blood T cells in healthy people across ages. The second PCR ran about 6 to 11 cycles with a sample-barcoded 5' primer and J-beta primers. TCRdb processed the 5' RACE reads anew with MiXCR; each CDR3 protein has one entry. The repertoire includes over a million distinct CDR3 sequences, roughly 43% of them detected once, and 4% sits in the top ten. The sample taken for sequencing was blood. These receptors were collected from a woman between 18 and 29 years old in good health.

The genes are TRBV20-1 and TRBJ2-4, with D tentatively TRBD1 or TRBD2 (6 bases each). The DNA end is more similar to TRBJ2-5, so the J call may be wrong. Germline V gives CDR1 DFQATT, CDR2 SNEGSKA (reference sequence). This CDR3 contains 14 residues. Here the CDR3 DNA reads TGCAGTGCTAGGGGGGGACACTATCCAGAGACCCAGTACTTC. Protein sequence: CSARGGHYPETQYF.

This clonotype occurred once. The V and J genes are TRBV14 and TRBJ1-2; D is unresolved. The germline gives CDR1 SGHDN, CDR2 FVKESK. There are 15 residues in the CDR3. V was cut by 5 bases and J by 4 bases, with 17 bases left in between. In DNA, the CDR3 is TGTGCCAGCAGCACTAATGTAGGACCGACCTATGGCTACACCTTC. Translation: CASSTNVGPTYGYTF.